The 20 T cell receptor beta chains below all came from one sample that was sequenced in a study of blood T cell repertoires in COVID-19. Data came from immunoSEQ multiplex PCR; TCRdb stores just in-frame clones and leaves some out. The sample has 120,000 or so clones; about nine tenths are singletons. Sequencing used peripheral blood. These TCRs come from a man aged 45-60 years with active COVID-19.

The chain couples TRBV11-2 to TRBJ1-1; D call uncertain. Germline V gene sequence: CDR1 SGHAT, CDR2 FQNNGV. This CDR3 is 11 amino acids long. V was trimmed by 2 bases and J by 5 bases, leaving 3 bases between them. CDR3 sequence: CASSLQTEAFF. In nucleotides, the CDR3 is TGTGCCAGCAGCTTACAAACTGAAGCTTTCTTT.

This clone was counted once. The chain carries TRBV7-8 and TRBJ1-2; the match to TRBD1 covers 7 bases. Trimming cost V 4 bases and J 5 bases; bases outside gene matches: 7. Looked up from germline, CDR1 is SGHVS and CDR2 is FQNEAQ. This CDR3 is built from 14 residues. CDR3 region: CASSSVRDRYGYTF. The CDR3 nucleotides read TGTGCCAGCAGCTCCGTACGGGACAGATATGGCTACACCTTC.

This clone showed up just a few times. The genes are TRBV7-9 and TRBJ2-5; 7 bases match TRBD1. The germline V gene encodes CDR1 SEHNR and CDR2 FQNEAQ (reference sequence). V shed 5 bases, J shed 5 bases, and the junction held 8 bases outside the gene matches. This CDR3 contains 14 residues. The CDR3, as DNA: TGTGCCAGCAGCCAGAGACAGGGTGGTGAGACCCAGTACTTC. The encoded protein is CASSQRQGGETQYF.

The gene calls are TRBV3-1 (or the pseudogene TRBV3-2) and TRBJ2-6; possibly TRBD1 for D (6 bases). Deletions cut 4 bases from V and 0 bases from J, with 16 bases between. The CDR3 length is 18 residues. CDR1 and CDR2 from the germline V gene are LGHDT and YNNKEL (reference sequence). This CDR3 is CASSPRTDWSSGANVLTF. The DNA of the CDR3 is TGTGCCAGCAGCCCGAGGACAGATTGGAGCTCTGGGGCCAACGTCCTGACTTTC.

The rearrangement links TRBV30 to TRBJ2-1; the D gene is possibly TRBD1 (7 bases). V was clipped by 5 bases and J by 5 bases, with 16 bases between them. CDR3 size: 14 residues. Germline V CDR1 and CDR2: GTSNPN, SVGIG (reference sequence). The CDR3 DNA reads as TGTGCCTGGGTAGGCGGGACAGCGAACAATGAGCAGTTCTTC. Protein product: CAWVGGTANNEQFF.

The chain combines TRBV6-5 with TRBJ1-1; D is unresolved. Germline V gene data show CDR1 as MNHEY and CDR2 as SVGAGI. V was clipped by 4 bases and J by 0 bases, with 12 bases between them. CDR3 length: 15 residues. The chain's CDR3 is CASSLDGVMNTEAFF. The CDR3 DNA reads TGTGCCAGCAGTTTGGACGGGGTCATGAACACTGAAGCTTTCTTT.

DNA for the CDR3: TGTGCCAGCAGCTCGGGACTAGTAGAGACCCAGTACTTC. Its translation is CASSSGLVETQYF. The chain joins TRBV5-4 to TRBJ2-5, with 8 bases fitting TRBD2. Unmatched junction bases numbered 2, after V lost 3 bases and J lost 4 bases. Germline CDR1 reads SGHNT; CDR2 reads YYREEE (reference sequence). The CDR3 is 13 amino acids.

V is TRBV30 and J is TRBJ1-2, with D possibly being TRBD1 (6 bases). Per the germline V gene, CDR1 is GTSNPN and CDR2 is SVGIG (reference sequence). Trimming stripped 2 bases from V and 6 bases from J, with 13 bases between. The CDR3 extends over 13 amino acids. The CDR3 here is CAWSSQGIHGYTF. In DNA form, the CDR3 reads TGTGCCTGGAGTTCGCAGGGGATTCATGGCTACACCTTC.

The chain carries TRBV21-1 and TRBJ2-7; the D segment call TRBD1 is taken from the table without a DNA check. TRBV21-1 is flagged as a pseudogene. There are 15 residues in the CDR3. The CDR3, as DNA: TGTGCCAGCAGTTACAAAAGGGACAGGGAGTACGAGCAGTACGTC. It translates to CASSYKRDREYEQYV.

V and J are TRBV7-2 and TRBJ1-3; D is unclear. The V and J ends lost 7 bases and 0 bases respectively, with 10 bases between them. CDR1 and CDR2 (germline): SGHTA, FQGNSA. The CDR3 loop spans 14 amino acids. The chain's CDR3 is CASTPLGSGNTIYF. CDR3 nucleotides: TGTGCCAGCACCCCCCTCGGCTCTGGAAACACCATATATTTT.

This clone was seen a single time. This sequence joins TRBV5-4 and TRBJ2-3, with D perhaps matching TRBD1 (5 bases). Trimming shortened V by 9 bases and J by 4 bases, and 24 bases separated the two germline ends. Germline V lookup: CDR1 SGHNT, CDR2 YYREEE (reference sequence). CDR3 size: 16 residues. The CDR3 nucleotides read TGTGCCAACCCGCCCGGACCGGACATTGCAGCAGATACGCAGTATTTT. The encoded protein is CANPPGPDIAADTQYF.

V gene TRBV6-5 combines with J gene TRBJ2-1; 10 bases line up with TRBD2. Germline-derived CDR1 and CDR2 are MNHEY and SVGAGI. The CDR3 has 15 amino acids. V lost 6 bases, J lost 6 bases, and 8 bases stayed unmatched. The CDR3 DNA is TGTGCCAGCAGATACCTAGCGGGGGTTCGCAATGAGCAGTTCTTC. This translates into CASRYLAGVRNEQFF.

This sequence joins TRBV2 and TRBJ1-2; D possibly corresponds to TRBD1 (6 bases). Trimming shortened V by 8 bases and J by 8 bases, and 15 bases separated the two germline ends. CDR1 is SNHLY, CDR2 FYNNEI, per germline. CDR3 length: 12 residues. CDR3 bases: TGTGCCAGCGAGGGGGGGCAAAAAGGCTACACCTTC. It encodes CASEGGQKGYTF.

The rearrangement links TRBV7-9 to TRBJ2-7; the D gene is possibly TRBD2 (7 bases). Trimming took off 11 bases at V and 0 bases at J, with 17 bases between the two ends. Germline lookup yields CDR1 SEHNR and CDR2 FQNEAQ (reference sequence). The CDR3 length is 14 residues. This CDR3 is CAAGDKDGSYEQYV. In DNA, the CDR3 is TGTGCCGCGGGGGACAAAGACGGCTCCTACGAGCAGTACGTC.

This clone was observed a few times. This chain links TRBV21-1 with TRBJ2-3; the table's D gene call, TRBD2, was not cross checked with the DNA. TRBV21-1 is flagged as a pseudogene. The CDR3 is made up of 19 amino acids. DNA of the CDR3: TGTGCCAGCAGCAAAGGCGGGCGACCCCCCAGGTGGGGCACAGATACGCAGTATTTT. Protein sequence: CASSKGGRPPRWGTDTQYF.

The chain links TRBV6-5 to TRBJ2-2; D is possibly TRBD2 (5 bases). Trimming removed 7 bases at V and 5 bases at J, with 14 bases between. The germline V gene has CDR1 MNHEY and CDR2 SVGAGI. The CDR3 has 14 residues. CDR3 nucleotides: TGTGCCAGCACTCTCAACCGGGGAACCGGGGAGCTGTTTTTT. Its protein is CASTLNRGTGELFF.

The chain joins TRBV3-1 (or the pseudogene TRBV3-2) to TRBJ2-3; D perhaps matches TRBD2 (6 bases). The CDR3 has 15 amino acids. Germline values: CDR1 LGHDT, CDR2 YNNKEL (reference sequence). Trimming left V 3 bases short and J 4 bases short, with 14 bases between. CDR3 nucleotide sequence: TGTGCCAGCAGCCAGGATGCGGGGCTGGCAGATACGCAGTATTTT. Protein product: CASSQDAGLADTQYF.

This clone was found once. This sequence joins TRBV15 and TRBJ2-1, with D possibly matching TRBD2 (6 bases). The CDR3 loop spans 15 amino acids. The germline gives CDR1 LNHNV, CDR2 YYDKDF (reference sequence). V gave up 4 bases and J gave up 0 bases, with 10 bases separating them. The CDR3 DNA reads as TGTGCCACCAGCACCGGAGCGGGCTCCTACAATGAGCAGTTCTTC. This codes for CATSTGAGSYNEQFF.

The chain recombines TRBV2 with TRBJ2-1, with a weak D call TRBD1 (6 bases). This CDR3 comprises 17 residues. CDR1 is SNHLY and CDR2 is FYNNEI in the germline V gene. V lost 8 bases and J lost 3, with 23 bases in between. CDR3 DNA sequence: TGTGCCAGCGCACGGGACACGCACTCAACCTTCTACAATGAGCAGTTCTTC. This sequence encodes CASARDTHSTFYNEQFF.

The chain employs TRBV6-5 and TRBJ1-5, with D hard to call. This CDR3 has 14 residues. Germline V gene sequence: CDR1 MNHEY, CDR2 SVGAGI. Deletions cut 8 bases from V and 5 bases from J, with 16 bases between. DNA for the CDR3: TGTGCCAGCGGCCGCATATACAGTGATCAGCCCCAGCATTTT. This codes for CASGRIYSDQPQHF.